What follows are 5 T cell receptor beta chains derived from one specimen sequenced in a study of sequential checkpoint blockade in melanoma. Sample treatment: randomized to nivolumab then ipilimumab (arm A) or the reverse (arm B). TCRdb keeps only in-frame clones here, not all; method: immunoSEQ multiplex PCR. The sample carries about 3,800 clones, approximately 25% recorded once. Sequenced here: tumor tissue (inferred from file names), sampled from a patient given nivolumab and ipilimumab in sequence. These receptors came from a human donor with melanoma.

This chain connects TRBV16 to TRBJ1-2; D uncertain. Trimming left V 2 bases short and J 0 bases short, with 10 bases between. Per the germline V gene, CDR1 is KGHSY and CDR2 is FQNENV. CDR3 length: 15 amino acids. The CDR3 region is CASSQVIAANYGYTF. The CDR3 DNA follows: TGTGCCAGCAGCCAAGTAATTGCGGCTAACTATGGCTACACCTTC. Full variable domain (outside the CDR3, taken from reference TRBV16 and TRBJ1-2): GEEVAQTPKHLVRGEGQKAKLYCAPIKGHSYVFWYQQVLKNEFKFLISFQNENVFDETGMPKERFSAKCLPNSPCSLEIQATKLEDSAVYFCASSQVIAANYGYTFGSGTRLTVV.

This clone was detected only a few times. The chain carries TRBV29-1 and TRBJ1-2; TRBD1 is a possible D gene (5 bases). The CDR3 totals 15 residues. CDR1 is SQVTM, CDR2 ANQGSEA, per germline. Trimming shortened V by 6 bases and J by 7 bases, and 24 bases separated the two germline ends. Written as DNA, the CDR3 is TGCAGCGTGGGGGACGGAGGACTGGCCCGGGGTGGCTACACCTTC. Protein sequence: CSVGDGGLARGGYTF.

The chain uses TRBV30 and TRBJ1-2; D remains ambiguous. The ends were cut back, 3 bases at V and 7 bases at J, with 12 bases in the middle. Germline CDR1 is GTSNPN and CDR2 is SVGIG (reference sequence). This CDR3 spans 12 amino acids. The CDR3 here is CAWSTLGLGYTF. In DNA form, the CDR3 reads TGTGCCTGGAGCACATTAGGCCTTGGCTACACCTTC.

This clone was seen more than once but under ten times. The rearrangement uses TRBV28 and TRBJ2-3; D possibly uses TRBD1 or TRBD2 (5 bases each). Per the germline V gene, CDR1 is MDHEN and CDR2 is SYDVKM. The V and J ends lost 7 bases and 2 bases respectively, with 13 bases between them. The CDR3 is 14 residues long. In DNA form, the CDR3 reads TGTGCCAGCATTGGGGGATATAACACAGATACGCAGTATTTT. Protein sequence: CASIGGYNTDTQYF.

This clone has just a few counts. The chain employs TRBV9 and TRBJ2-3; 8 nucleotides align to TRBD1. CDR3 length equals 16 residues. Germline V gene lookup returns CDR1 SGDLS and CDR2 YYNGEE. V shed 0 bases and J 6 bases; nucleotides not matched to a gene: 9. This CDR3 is CASSVASQGAGDTQYF. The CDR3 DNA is TGTGCCAGCAGCGTAGCGAGTCAGGGGGCTGGTGATACGCAGTATTTT.